What follows describes a single T cell receptor (beta chain). Participant age was roughly 18 to 100 years, and participants resided in about 25 US areas. Membership in each cohort depended on participant-reported clinical history. Sequenced by immunoSEQ multiplex PCR; TCRdb stores in-frame clones only, minus some. The sample includes some 330,000 clones, around 83% of them seen just once. This record belongs to a study of blood T cell repertoires in COVID-19. This CDR3 comprises 18 residues. CDR1 and CDR2 (germline): LNHDA, SQIVND (reference sequence). Unmatched junction bases numbered 22, after V lost 6 bases and J lost 7 bases.

The chain joins TRBV19 to TRBJ1-2, with 8 bases lining up with TRBD1. Sample: PBMCs or T cells enriched from blood (not recorded which). The origin of this receptor is a woman aged 45-59 years who had recovered from COVID-19. For the CDR3, the DNA is TGTGCCAGTAGACAAGAAAGTTTTCGCTTGGACAGGGTTTCTGGCTACACCTTC. Translated: CASRQESFRLDRVSGYTF.